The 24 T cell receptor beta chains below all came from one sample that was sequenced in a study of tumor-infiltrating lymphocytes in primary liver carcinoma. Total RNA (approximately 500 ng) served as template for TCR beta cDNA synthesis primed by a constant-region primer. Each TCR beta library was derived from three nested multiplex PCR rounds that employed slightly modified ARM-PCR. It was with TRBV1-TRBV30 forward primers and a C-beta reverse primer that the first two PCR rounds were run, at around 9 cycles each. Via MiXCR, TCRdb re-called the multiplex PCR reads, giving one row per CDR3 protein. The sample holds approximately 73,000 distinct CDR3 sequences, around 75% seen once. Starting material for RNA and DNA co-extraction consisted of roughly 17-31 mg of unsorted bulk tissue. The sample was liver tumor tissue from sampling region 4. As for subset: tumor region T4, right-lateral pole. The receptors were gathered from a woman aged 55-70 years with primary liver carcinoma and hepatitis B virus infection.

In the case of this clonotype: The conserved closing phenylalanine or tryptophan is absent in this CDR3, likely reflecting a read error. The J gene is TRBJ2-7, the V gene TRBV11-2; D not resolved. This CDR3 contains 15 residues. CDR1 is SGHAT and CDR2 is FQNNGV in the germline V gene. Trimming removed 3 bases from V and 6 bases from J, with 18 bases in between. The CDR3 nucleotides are TGTGCCAGCAGCTTGGACCCGGGCCATACGTCCGAGCAGTACTCC. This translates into CASSLDPGHTSEQYS.

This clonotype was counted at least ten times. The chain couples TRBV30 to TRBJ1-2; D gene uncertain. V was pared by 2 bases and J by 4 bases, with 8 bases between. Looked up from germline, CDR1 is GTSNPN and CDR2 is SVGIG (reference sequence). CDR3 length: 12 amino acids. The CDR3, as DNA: TGTGCCTGGAGTCCCCGGATCTATGGCTACACCTTC. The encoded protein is CAWSPRIYGYTF.

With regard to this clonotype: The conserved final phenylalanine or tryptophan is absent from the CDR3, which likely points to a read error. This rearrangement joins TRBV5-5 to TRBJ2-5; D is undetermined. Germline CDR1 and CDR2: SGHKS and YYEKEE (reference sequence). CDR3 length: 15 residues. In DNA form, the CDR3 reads TGTGCCAGCAGCTTGGGACTCATGAACCAAGAGACGCAGTACCTC. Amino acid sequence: CASSLGLMNQETQYL.

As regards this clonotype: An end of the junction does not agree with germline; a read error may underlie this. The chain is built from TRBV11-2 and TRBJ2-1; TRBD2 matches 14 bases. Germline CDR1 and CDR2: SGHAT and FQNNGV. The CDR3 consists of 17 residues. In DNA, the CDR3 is TGTGCCAGCAGCAGGAGACTAGCGGGAGGGCCGGGGGATGAGCGACTATTC. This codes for CASSRRLAGGPGDERLF.

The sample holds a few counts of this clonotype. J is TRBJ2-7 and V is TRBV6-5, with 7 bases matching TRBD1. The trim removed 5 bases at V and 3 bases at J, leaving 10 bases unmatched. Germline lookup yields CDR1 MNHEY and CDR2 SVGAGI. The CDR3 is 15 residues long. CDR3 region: CASSTHRDSRYEQYF. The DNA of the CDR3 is TGTGCCAGCAGTACCCACCGGGACAGCCGCTACGAGCAGTACTTC.

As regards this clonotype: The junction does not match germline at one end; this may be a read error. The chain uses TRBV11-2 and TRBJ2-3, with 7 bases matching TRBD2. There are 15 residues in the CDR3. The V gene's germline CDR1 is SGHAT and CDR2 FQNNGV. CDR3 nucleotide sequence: TGTGCCAGCAGCGTCGAGCGGGGCCGACTCCATACACAGTATTTT. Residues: CASSVERGRLHTQYF.

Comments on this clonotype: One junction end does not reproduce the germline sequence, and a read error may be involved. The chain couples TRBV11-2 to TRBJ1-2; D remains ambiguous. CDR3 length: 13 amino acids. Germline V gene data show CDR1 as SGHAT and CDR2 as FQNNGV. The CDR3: CASSSWSEYVYTF. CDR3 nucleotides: TGTGCCAGCAGTTCCTGGTCGGAATATGTCTACACCTTC.

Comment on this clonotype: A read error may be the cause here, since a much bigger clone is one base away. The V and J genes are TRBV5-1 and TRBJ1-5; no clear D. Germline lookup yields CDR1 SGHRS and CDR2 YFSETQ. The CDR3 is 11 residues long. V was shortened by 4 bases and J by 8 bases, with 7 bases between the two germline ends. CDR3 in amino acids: CASSVREPQHF. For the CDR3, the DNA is TGCGCCAGCAGCGTCCGGGAGCCCCAGCATTTT.

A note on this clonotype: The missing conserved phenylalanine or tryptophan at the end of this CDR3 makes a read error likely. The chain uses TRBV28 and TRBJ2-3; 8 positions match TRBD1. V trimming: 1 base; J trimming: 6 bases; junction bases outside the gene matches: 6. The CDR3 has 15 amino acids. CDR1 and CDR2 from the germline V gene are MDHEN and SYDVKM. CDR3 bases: TGTGCCAGCAGTTTATCAGGGGGCCGAGCTGATACGCAGTATTTA. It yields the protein CASSLSGGRADTQYL.

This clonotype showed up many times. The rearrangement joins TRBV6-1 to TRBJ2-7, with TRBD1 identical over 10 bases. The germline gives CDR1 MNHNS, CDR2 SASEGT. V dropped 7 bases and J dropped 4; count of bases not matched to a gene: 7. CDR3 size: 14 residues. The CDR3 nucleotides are TGTGCCAGCACCCAGACAGGGGGCCAATACGAGCAGTACTTC. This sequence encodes CASTQTGGQYEQYF.

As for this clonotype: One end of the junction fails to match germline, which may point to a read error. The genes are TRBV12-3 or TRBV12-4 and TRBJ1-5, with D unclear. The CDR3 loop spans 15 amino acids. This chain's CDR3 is CTSSLGVSKGQSQHF. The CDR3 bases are TGTACCAGCAGCCTCGGCGTATCAAAGGGCCAGTCCCAGCATTTT.

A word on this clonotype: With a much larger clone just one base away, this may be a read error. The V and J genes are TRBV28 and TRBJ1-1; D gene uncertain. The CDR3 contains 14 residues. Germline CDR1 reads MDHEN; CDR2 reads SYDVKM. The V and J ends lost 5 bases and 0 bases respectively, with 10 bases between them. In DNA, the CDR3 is TGTGCCAGCAGTAGAAGTGAGATGAACACTGAAGCTTTCTTT. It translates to CASSRSEMNTEAFF.

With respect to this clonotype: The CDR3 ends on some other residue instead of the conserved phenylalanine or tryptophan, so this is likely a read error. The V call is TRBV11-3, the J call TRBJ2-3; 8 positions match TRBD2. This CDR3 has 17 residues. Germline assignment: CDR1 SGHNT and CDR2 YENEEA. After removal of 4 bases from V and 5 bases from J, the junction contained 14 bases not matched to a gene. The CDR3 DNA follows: TGTGCCAGCAGCTCCCGAGAAACTAGCGGAAGCCGAGATACGCAGTATTTA. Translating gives CASSSRETSGSRDTQYL.

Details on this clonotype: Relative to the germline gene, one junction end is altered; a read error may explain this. CDR3 nucleotide sequence: TGCGCCAGCAATACCGGGAACACCGGTGAGCTGTTTTTT. This sequence encodes CASNTGNTGELFF. The chain couples TRBV5-1 to TRBJ2-2; D is possibly TRBD2 (5 bases). The CDR3 extends over 13 amino acids. Germline V lookup: CDR1 SGHRS, CDR2 YFSETQ.

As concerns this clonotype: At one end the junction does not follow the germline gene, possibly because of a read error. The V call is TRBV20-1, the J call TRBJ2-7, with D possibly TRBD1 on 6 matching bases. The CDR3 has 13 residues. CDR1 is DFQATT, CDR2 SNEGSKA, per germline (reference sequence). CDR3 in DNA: TGCAGTGCCAGGGACATTACCTCCTACGAGCACTACTTC. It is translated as CSARDITSYEHYF.

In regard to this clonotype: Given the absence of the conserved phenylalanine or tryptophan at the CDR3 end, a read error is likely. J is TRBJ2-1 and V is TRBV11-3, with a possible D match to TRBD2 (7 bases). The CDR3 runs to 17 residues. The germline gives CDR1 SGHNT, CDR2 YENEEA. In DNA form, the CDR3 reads TGTGCCAGCAGCTCCCGGGGGGCGCGGACCATGGGTAATGTGCAGTTCTCC. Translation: CASSSRGARTMGNVQFS.

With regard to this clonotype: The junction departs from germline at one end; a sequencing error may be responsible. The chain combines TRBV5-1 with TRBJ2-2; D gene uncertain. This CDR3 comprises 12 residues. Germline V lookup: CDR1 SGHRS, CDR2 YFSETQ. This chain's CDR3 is CASTWNPGELFF. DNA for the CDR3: TGCGCCAGCACCTGGAACCCCGGGGAGCTGTTTTTT.

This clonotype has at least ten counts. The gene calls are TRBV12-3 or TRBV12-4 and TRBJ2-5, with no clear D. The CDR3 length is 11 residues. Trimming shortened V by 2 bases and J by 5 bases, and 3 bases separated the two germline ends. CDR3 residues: CASSLRETQYF. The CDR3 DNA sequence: TGTGCCAGCAGTTTACGGGAGACCCAGTACTTC.

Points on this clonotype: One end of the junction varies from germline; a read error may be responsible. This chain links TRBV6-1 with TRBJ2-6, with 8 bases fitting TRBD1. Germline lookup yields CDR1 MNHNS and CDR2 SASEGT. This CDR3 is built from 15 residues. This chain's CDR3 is CARSEQGAGANVLTF. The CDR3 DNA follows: TGCGCCAGAAGTGAACAGGGGGCTGGGGCCAACGTCCTGACTTTC.

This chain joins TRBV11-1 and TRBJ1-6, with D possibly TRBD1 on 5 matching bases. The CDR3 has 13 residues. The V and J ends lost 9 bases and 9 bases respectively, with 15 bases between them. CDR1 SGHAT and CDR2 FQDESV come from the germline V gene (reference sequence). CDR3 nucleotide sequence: TGTGCCAGGAGCCGGACACTGATTTCACCCCTCCACTTT. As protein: CARSRTLISPLHF.

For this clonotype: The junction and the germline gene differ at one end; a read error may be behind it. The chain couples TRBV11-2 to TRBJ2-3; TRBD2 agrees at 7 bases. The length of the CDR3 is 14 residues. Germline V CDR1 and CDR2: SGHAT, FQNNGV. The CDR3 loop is CNSSLRQRAGEPHF. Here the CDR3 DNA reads TGTAACAGCAGCTTAAGGCAACGTGCGGGAGAGCCTCACTTT. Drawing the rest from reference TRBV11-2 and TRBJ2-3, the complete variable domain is EAGVAQSPRYKIIEKRQSVAFWCNPISGHATLYWYQQILGQGPKLLIQFQNNGVVDDSQLPKDRFSAERLKGVDSTLKIQPAKLEDSAVYLCNSSLRQRAGEPHFGPGTRLTVL.

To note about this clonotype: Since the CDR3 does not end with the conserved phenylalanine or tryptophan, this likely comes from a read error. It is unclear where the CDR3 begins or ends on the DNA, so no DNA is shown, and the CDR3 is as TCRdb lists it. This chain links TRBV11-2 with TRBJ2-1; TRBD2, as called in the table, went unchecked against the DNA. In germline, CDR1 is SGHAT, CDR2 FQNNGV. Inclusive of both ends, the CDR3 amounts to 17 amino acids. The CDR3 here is CANSRRLVGVPGDEQLL.

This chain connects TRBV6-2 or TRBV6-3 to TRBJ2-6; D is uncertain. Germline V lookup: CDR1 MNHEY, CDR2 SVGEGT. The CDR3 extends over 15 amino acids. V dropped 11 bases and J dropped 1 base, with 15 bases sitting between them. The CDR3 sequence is CACTPRSSGANVLTF. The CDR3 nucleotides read TGTGCCTGCACCCCGCGGAGTTCTGGGGCCAACGTCCTGACTTTC.

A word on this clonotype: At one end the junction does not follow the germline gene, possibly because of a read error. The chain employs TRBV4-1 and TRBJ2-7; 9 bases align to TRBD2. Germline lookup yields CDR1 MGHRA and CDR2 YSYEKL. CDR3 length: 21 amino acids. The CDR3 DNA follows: TGCACCAGCAGCCTCTCTTCTAACAGGGGACAAGCGGGAGGTGGTAATTACGAGCAGTACTTC. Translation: CTSSLSSNRGQAGGGNYEQYF.